The subject of this entry is one T cell receptor (beta chain). The antigen is not known. This CDR3 has 15 residues. Germline lookup yields CDR1 SGHTS and CDR2 YDEGEE. V was clipped by 4 bases and J by 5 bases, with 18 bases between them. The source of the sample is a study of PD-L1 blockade in urothelial cancer. In the study overall: Men with urothelial cancer arising in the bladder made up about 90% of the roughly 29 patients. Peripheral blood specimens exhibited a median yield of approximately 150,000 T cells. Notes on the study in general: Clonality of blood TCR below the median before treatment predicted better survival.

Repertoires were generated with immunoSEQ multiplex PCR, while TCRdb's copy carries only in-frame clones and drops some. The sample records 85,000 to 90,000 clones, about 90% being singletons. Time point indicated: pretreatment peripheral blood. Diagnoses among patients were locally advanced or metastatic urothelial carcinoma. The chain combines TRBV5-8 with TRBJ2-5, with D possibly being TRBD1 (6 bases). The receptor's source is a woman aged 80 or over with urothelial cancer. This material consisted of PBMCs, taken around atezolizumab (anti-PD-L1) treatment. The CDR3 here is CASSQNGQIVETQYF. The CDR3 bases are TGTGCCAGCAGCCAAAACGGACAGATTGTGGAGACCCAGTACTTC. Looking up the rest from reference TRBV5-8 and TRBJ2-5 gives the full variable domain: EAGVTQSPTHLIKTRGQQATLRCSPISGHTSVYWYQQALGLGLQFLLWYDEGEERNRGNFPPRFSGRQFPNYSSELNVNALELEDSALYLCASSQNGQIVETQYFGPGTRLLVL.